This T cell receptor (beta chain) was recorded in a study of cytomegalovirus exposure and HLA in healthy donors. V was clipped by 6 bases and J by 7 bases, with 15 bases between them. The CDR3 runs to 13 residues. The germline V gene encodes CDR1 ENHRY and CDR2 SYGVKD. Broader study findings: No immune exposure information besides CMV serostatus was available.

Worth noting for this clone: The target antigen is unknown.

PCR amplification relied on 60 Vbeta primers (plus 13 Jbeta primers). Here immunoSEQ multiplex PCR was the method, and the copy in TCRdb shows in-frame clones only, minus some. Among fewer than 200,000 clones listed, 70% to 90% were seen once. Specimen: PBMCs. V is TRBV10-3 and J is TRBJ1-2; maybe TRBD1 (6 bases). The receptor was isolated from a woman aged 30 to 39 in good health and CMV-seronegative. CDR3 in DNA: TGTGCCATCAGCCGGGACACCCGAGGTGGCTACACCTTC. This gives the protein CAISRDTRGGYTF.